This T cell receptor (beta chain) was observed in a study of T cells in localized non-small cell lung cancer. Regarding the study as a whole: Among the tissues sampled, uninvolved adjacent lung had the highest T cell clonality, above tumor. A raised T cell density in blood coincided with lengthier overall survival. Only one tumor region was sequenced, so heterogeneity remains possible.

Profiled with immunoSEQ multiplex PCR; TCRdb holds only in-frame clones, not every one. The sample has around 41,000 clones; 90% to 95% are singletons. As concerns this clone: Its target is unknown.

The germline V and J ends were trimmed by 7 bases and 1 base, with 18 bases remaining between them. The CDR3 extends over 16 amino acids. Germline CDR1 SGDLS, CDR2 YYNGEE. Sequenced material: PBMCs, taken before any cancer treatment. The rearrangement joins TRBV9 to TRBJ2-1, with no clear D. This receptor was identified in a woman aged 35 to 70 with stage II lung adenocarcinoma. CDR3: CASQRASDGSYNEQFF. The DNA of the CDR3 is TGTGCCAGCCAAAGAGCCTCGGACGGATCCTACAATGAGCAGTTCTTC.